The 18 T cell receptor beta chains presented below share a single source sample, sequenced in a study of OX40 agonist ivuxolimab in advanced cancers. Some clones are missing from TCRdb's copy, which holds only in-frame ones; the method was immunoSEQ multiplex PCR. In the table there are about 83,000 clones, about 81% of which are singletons. Specimen: CD4+ or CD8+ T cells sorted from blood, collected in a trial of the OX40 agonist ivuxolimab. Receptor source: an adult with an advanced solid tumor such as melanoma, head and neck, liver or kidney cancer.

The chain recombines TRBV7-9 with TRBJ2-1; 8 bases fit TRBD1. J gave up 7 bases and V 5 bases, and 13 bases lay outside the gene matches. The germline CDR1 and CDR2 sequences are SEHNR and FQNEAQ (reference sequence). The CDR3 spans 16 residues. The CDR3 reads CASSRTGRTGRNEQFF. DNA of the CDR3: TGTGCCAGCAGCCGAACGGGTCGGACAGGGAGGAATGAGCAGTTCTTC.

The chain employs TRBV11-2 and TRBJ2-5; TRBD1 matches 9 bases. V lost 5 bases and J lost 4; bases outside the gene matches: 11. The germline V gene has CDR1 SGHAT and CDR2 FQNNGV. The CDR3 has 16 residues. The CDR3 region is CASSQLTTGGGETQYF. The CDR3 region has the DNA TGTGCCAGCAGCCAATTAACGACAGGGGGAGGAGAGACCCAGTACTTC.

This clone is a singleton in its sample. The chain carries TRBV9 and TRBJ2-2; 9 positions match TRBD2. CDR3 size: 16 residues. Germline V lookup: CDR1 SGDLS, CDR2 YYNGEE. The V segment lost 0 bases and the J segment 5 bases; nucleotides outside the gene matches: 5. CDR3 sequence reads: CASSVGGGAWTGELFF. The CDR3 coding sequence is TGTGCCAGCAGCGTAGGCGGGGGGGCCTGGACCGGGGAGCTGTTTTTT.

CDR3 nucleotide sequence: TGTGCCAGCAGCGCCTCCGGGACACATAATTCACCCCTCCACTTT. Protein product: CASSASGTHNSPLHF. This sequence joins TRBV7-3 and TRBJ1-6, with D possibly being TRBD1 (6 bases). This CDR3 has 15 residues. Germline loops: CDR1 SGHTA, CDR2 FQGTGA. The V end lost 5 bases, the J end lost 5 bases, and 13 bases lay between the germline ends.

The rearrangement uses TRBV5-4 and TRBJ2-6; no definite D call. The V gene's germline CDR1 is SGHNT and CDR2 YYREEE (reference sequence). This CDR3 has 15 amino acids. V shed 1 base and J shed 0 bases, with 5 bases lying between them. The CDR3 DNA is TGTGCCAGCAGCTTGCAGGCCTCTGGGGCCAACGTCCTGACTTTC. Its protein is CASSLQASGANVLTF.

The rearrangement links TRBV19 to TRBJ2-3, with D perhaps matching TRBD2 (6 bases). Germline CDR1 reads LNHDA; CDR2 reads SQIVND (reference sequence). The CDR3 contains 13 residues. Trimming took off 3 bases at V and 6 bases at J, with 10 bases between the two ends. The CDR3 loop reads CASSIPAGDTQYF. CDR3 in DNA: TGTGCCAGTAGTATTCCGGCGGGGGATACGCAGTATTTT. The full variable domain, completed using reference TRBV19 and TRBJ2-3, is DGGITQSPKYLFRKEGQNVTLSCEQNLNHDAMYWYRQDPGQGLRLIYYSQIVNDFQKGDIAEGYSVSREKKESFPLTVTSAQKNPTAFYLCASSIPAGDTQYFGPGTRLTVL.

This rearrangement joins TRBV5-1 to TRBJ1-5; 9 bases align to TRBD1. Germline trimming cut 0 bases from V and 5 bases from J; bases unmatched to any gene: 9. The CDR3 spans 17 residues. Germline values: CDR1 SGHRS, CDR2 YFSETQ. The CDR3 sequence is CASSLAKKGDRDQPQHF. Written as DNA, the CDR3 is TGCGCCAGCAGCTTGGCTAAAAAGGGGGACAGGGATCAGCCCCAGCATTTT.

V gene TRBV2 combines with J gene TRBJ2-6, with 7 bases aligning to TRBD1. In germline, CDR1 is SNHLY, CDR2 FYNNEI. The CDR3 has 15 amino acids. The junction had 5 bases not matched to a gene; V was cut back by 5 bases and J by 4 bases. The CDR3 is CASSPDRVGANVLTF. DNA of the CDR3: TGTGCCAGCAGTCCAGACAGGGTCGGGGCCAACGTCCTGACTTTC.

In its sample, this clone was seen a few times. The rearrangement links TRBV5-1 to TRBJ2-2; D ambiguous. V was clipped by 9 bases and J by 4 bases, with 13 bases between them. Germline V gives CDR1 SGHRS, CDR2 YFSETQ. CDR3 length equals 13 residues. CDR3 bases: TGCGCCATCCGGGCCCCAGTCACCGGGGAGCTGTTTTTT. Amino acid sequence: CAIRAPVTGELFF.

The V gene is TRBV7-6, the J gene TRBJ2-2; D is undetermined. The V and J ends lost 1 base and 0 bases respectively, with 9 bases between them. The germline gives CDR1 SGHVS, CDR2 FNYEAQ. CDR3 size: 16 residues. The CDR3 is CASSLESSPNTGELFF. CDR3 bases: TGTGCCAGCAGCTTAGAGAGTAGCCCGAACACCGGGGAGCTGTTTTTT. Full variable domain (missing parts from reference TRBV7-6 and TRBJ2-2): GAGVSQSPRYKVTKRGQDVALRCDPISGHVSLYWYRQALGQGPEFLTYFNYEAQQDKSGLPNDRFSAERPEGSISTLTIQRTEQRDSAMYRCASSLESSPNTGELFFGEGSRLTVL.

The J gene is TRBJ1-4, the V gene TRBV5-6; TRBD1 matches 10 bases. The length of the CDR3 is 16 residues. Germline values: CDR1 SGHDT, CDR2 YYEEEE. With 2 bases clipped from V and 0 bases from J, the junction kept 1 base outside the gene matches. In DNA form, the CDR3 reads TGTGCCAGCAGCTTCGGGACAGGGGCAACTAATGAAAAACTGTTTTTT. It is translated as CASSFGTGATNEKLFF.

The chain joins TRBV28 to TRBJ2-7, with D perhaps TRBD1 (5 bases). Trimming took 2 bases from V and 5 from J, leaving 13 bases between them. Per the germline V gene, CDR1 is MDHEN and CDR2 is SYDVKM. This CDR3 has 14 residues. The CDR3 sequence is CASSLGGQQHEQYF. The CDR3 DNA sequence: TGTGCCAGCAGTTTAGGTGGACAACAACACGAGCAGTACTTC.

Only a few counts were recorded for this clone. J is TRBJ1-2 and V is TRBV18; possibly TRBD1 for D (5 bases). Trimming left V 0 bases short and J 4 bases short, with 9 bases between. Germline CDR1 reads KGHSH; CDR2 reads LQKENI. The CDR3 is 14 residues long. The CDR3 DNA reads TGTGCCAGCTCACCACCGGGGGAGGCCTATGGCTACACCTTC. Residues: CASSPPGEAYGYTF.

The V and J genes are TRBV4-2 and TRBJ2-5; D not resolved. The germline V gene encodes CDR1 LGHNA and CDR2 YNFKEQ. V shed 0 bases and J shed 4 bases, with 6 bases lying between them. This CDR3 is built from 13 residues. The CDR3 is CASSQDIGETQYF. Written as DNA, the CDR3 is TGTGCCAGCAGCCAAGATATAGGAGAGACCCAGTACTTC.

In this sample, this clone turned up once. The V gene is TRBV11-2, the J gene TRBJ2-3; maybe TRBD2 (5 bases). Per the germline V gene, CDR1 is SGHAT and CDR2 is FQNNGV. This CDR3 has 15 residues. V was shortened by 3 bases and J by 5 bases, with 15 bases between the two germline ends. The CDR3 loop is CASSFLDDGKDTQYF. In DNA form, the CDR3 reads TGTGCCAGCAGCTTTCTGGACGACGGGAAAGATACGCAGTATTTT.

CDR3 amino acids: CASSDRAGGGEDTQYF. DNA of the CDR3: TGTGCCAGCTCCGACCGTGCAGGGGGCGGTGAAGATACGCAGTATTTT. The V gene is TRBV18, the J gene TRBJ2-3; 8 positions match TRBD1. The CDR3 length is 16 residues. The V and J ends lost 6 bases and 5 bases, in that order; junction bases with no gene match: 13. The V gene's germline CDR1 is KGHSH and CDR2 LQKENI. Supplemented by reference TRBV18 and TRBJ2-3, the full variable domain reads NAGVMQNPRHLVRRRGQEARLRCSPMKGHSHVYWYRQLPEEGLKFMVYLQKENIIDESGMPKERFSAEFPKEGPSILRIQQVVRGDSAAYFCASSDRAGGGEDTQYFGPGTRLTVL.

J is TRBJ2-1 and V is TRBV28, with 7 bases fitting TRBD1. Germline assignment: CDR1 MDHEN and CDR2 SYDVKM. The V and J ends lost 4 bases and 4 bases, in that order; junction bases with no gene match: 7. The CDR3 runs to 15 residues. The CDR3 loop is CASSSRTGIYNEQFF. CDR3 sequence (DNA): TGTGCCAGCAGTTCCCGGACAGGCATATACAATGAGCAGTTCTTC.

The V call is TRBV9, the J call TRBJ1-5; D call uncertain. This CDR3 contains 14 residues. Between the trimmed V and J ends, which lost 0 bases and 3 bases, there was a span of 7 bases. CDR1 is SGDLS, CDR2 YYNGEE, per germline. The CDR3 bases are TGTGCCAGCAGCGTAGGCGTAACCAATCAGCCCCAGCATTTT. Protein product: CASSVGVTNQPQHF.